Below, 6 T cell receptor beta chains from the same sample are listed, as sequenced in a study of T cell responses to AZD1222 COVID-19 vaccine. Libraries were prepared by immunoSEQ multiplex PCR; TCRdb keeps only in-frame clonotypes and omits some of them. Among approximately 140,000 clones listed, around 88% were seen once. This specimen consisted of peripheral blood, obtained on day 0 of AZD1222 vaccination. All receptors derive from an adult in good health.

The CDR3 region is CASSRLELAADTDTQYF. For the CDR3, the DNA is TGTGCCAGCAGCCGACTAGAACTAGCGGCTGACACAGATACGCAGTATTTT. The rearrangement links TRBV7-9 to TRBJ2-3, with 8 bases lining up with TRBD2. With 5 bases clipped from V and 2 bases from J, the junction kept 12 bases outside the gene matches. Per the germline V gene, CDR1 is SEHNR and CDR2 is FQNEAQ (reference sequence). This CDR3 is built from 17 residues.

The J gene is TRBJ1-2, the V gene TRBV7-8; 8 bases fit TRBD1. The CDR3 has 13 residues. The V segment lost 5 bases and the J segment 8 bases; nucleotides outside the gene matches: 7. Germline CDR1 and CDR2: SGHVS and FQNEAQ. The CDR3 spells CASSPTGVEGYTF. CDR3 DNA sequence: TGTGCCAGCAGCCCGACAGGGGTAGAGGGCTACACCTTC.

This clone was counted once. The V and J genes are TRBV7-9 and TRBJ2-2, with 7 bases matching TRBD1. V lost 5 bases to trimming and J lost 5 bases; unmatched junction nucleotides: 11. The CDR3 is made up of 16 amino acids. Per the germline V gene, CDR1 is SEHNR and CDR2 is FQNEAQ (reference sequence). DNA for the CDR3: TGTGCCAGCAGCGCCCCCACGGGACAGATAACCGGGGAGCTGTTTTTT. Translation gives CASSAPTGQITGELFF.

The J gene is TRBJ1-2, the V gene TRBV27; 9 nucleotides line up with TRBD1. Trimming at V came to 3 bases and at J to 7 bases, leaving 6 bases not matched to a gene. The CDR3 loop spans 14 amino acids. The germline V gene has CDR1 MNHEY and CDR2 SMNVEV (reference sequence). The CDR3 region is CASSFRTGAGGYTF. CDR3 nucleotides: TGTGCCAGCAGTTTTCGGACAGGGGCTGGTGGCTACACCTTC.

This chain links TRBV28 with TRBJ1-6; D is perhaps TRBD1 (5 bases). Germline CDR1 reads MDHEN; CDR2 reads SYDVKM. The V end lost 5 bases, the J end lost 18 bases, and 29 bases lay between the germline ends. This CDR3 contains 16 residues. Written as DNA, the CDR3 is TGTGCCAGCAGTCCTACTCCCGGACCTTCCCTCTTTAGGGGCCACTTT. This codes for CASSPTPGPSLFRGHF. The variable domain in full, with the rest retrieved from reference TRBV28 and TRBJ1-6, is DVKVTQSSRYLVKRTGEKVFLECVQDMDHENMFWYRQDPGLGLRLIYFSYDVKMKEKGDIPEGYSVSREKKERFSLILESASTNQTSMYLCASSPTPGPSLFRGHFGNGTRLTVT.

The chain is built from TRBV2 and TRBJ2-2, with 11 bases matching TRBD2. V dropped 6 bases and J dropped 5; count of bases not matched to a gene: 5. The CDR3 is 15 residues long. Germline V CDR1 and CDR2: SNHLY, FYNNEI. CDR3 protein: CASRPGLAETGELFF. The CDR3, as DNA: TGTGCCAGCAGGCCGGGACTAGCGGAGACCGGGGAGCTGTTTTTT.